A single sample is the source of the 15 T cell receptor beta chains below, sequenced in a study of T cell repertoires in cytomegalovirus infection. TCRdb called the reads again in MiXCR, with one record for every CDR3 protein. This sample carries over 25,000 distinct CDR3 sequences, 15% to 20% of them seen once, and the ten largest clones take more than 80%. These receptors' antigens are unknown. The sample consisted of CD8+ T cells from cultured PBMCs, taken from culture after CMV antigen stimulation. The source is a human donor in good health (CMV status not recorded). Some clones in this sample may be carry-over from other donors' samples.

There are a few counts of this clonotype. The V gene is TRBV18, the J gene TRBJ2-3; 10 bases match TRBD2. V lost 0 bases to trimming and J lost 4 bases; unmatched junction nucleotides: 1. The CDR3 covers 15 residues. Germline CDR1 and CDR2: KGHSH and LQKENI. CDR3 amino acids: CASSPPSGGSDTQYF. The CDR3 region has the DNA TGTGCCAGCTCACCACCTAGCGGGGGGTCAGATACGCAGTATTTT.

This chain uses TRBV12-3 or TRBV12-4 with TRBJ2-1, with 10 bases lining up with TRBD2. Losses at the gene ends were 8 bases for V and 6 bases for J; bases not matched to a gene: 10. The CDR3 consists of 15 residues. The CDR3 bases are TGTGCCAGCTTTATAGCGGGGGGCCGCCGCAATGAGCAGTTCTTC. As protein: CASFIAGGRRNEQFF.

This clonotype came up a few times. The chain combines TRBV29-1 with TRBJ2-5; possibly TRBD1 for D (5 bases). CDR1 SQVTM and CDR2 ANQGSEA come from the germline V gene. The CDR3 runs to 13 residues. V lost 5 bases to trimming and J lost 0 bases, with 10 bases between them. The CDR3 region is CSVFTGYQETQYF. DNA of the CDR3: TGCAGCGTTTTTACAGGCTACCAAGAGACCCAGTACTTC.

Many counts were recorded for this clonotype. The CDR3 nucleotides are TGTGCCACCGATTGGGACAGCCCCTACAATGAGCAGTTCTTC. Amino acids: CATDWDSPYNEQFF. The V call is TRBV6-1, the J call TRBJ2-1; 7 positions agree with TRBD1. V lost 10 bases and J lost 2; bases outside the gene matches: 8. The CDR3 sequence is 14 residues long. Per germline, CDR1 MNHNS and CDR2 SASEGT.

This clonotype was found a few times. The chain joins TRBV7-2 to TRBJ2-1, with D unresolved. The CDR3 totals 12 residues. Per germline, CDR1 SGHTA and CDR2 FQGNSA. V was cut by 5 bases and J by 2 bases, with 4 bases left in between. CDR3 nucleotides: TGTGCCAGCAGCCAGGCCTACAATGAGCAGTTCTTC. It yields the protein CASSQAYNEQFF.

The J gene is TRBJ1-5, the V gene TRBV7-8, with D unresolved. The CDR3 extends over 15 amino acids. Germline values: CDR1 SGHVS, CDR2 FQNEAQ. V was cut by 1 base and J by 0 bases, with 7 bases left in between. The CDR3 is CASSLGAYSNQPQHF. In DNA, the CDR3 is TGTGCCAGCAGCTTAGGGGCATATAGCAATCAGCCCCAGCATTTT.

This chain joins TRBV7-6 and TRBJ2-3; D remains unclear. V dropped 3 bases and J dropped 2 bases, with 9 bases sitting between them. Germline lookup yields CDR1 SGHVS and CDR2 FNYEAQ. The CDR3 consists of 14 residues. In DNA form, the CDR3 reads TGTGCCAGCAGCTTCGGAGCAATCACAGATACGCAGTATTTT. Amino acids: CASSFGAITDTQYF.

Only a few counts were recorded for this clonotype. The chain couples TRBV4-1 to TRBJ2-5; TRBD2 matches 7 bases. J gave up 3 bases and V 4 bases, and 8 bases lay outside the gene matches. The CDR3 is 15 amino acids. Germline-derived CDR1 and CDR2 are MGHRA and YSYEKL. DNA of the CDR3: TGCGCCAGCAGCCTTCTCGGGGGGTCAGAAGAGACCCAGTACTTC. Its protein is CASSLLGGSEETQYF.

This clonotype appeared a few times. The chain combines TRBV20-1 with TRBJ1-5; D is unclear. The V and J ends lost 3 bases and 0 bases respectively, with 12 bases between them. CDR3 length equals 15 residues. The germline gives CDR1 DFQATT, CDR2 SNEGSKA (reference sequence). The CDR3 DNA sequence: TGCAGTGCTAGGGAGCCCGTGGGTAGCAATCAGCCCCAGCATTTT. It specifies CSAREPVGSNQPQHF.

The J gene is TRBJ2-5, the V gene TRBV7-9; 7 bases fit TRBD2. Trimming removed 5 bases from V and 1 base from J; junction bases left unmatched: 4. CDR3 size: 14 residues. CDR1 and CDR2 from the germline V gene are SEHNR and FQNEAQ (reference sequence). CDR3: CASSTPGGQETQYF. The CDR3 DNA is TGTGCCAGCAGCACCCCGGGAGGCCAAGAGACCCAGTACTTC.

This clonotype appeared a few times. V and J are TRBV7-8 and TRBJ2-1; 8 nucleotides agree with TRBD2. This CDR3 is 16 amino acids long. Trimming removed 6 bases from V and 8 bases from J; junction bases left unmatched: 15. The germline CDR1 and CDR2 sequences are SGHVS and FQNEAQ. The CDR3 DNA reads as TGTGCCAGCAGTTCCCTTTCGCGGGGGGCCAGGGATGAGCAGTTCTTC. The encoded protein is CASSSLSRGARDEQFF.

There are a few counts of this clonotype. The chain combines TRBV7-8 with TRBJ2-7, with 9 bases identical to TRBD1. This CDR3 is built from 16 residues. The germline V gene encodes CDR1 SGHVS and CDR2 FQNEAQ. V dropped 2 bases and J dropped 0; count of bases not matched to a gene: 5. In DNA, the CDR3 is TGTGCCAGCAGCTTACCGGGACAGGGTTACTCCTACGAGCAGTACTTC. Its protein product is CASSLPGQGYSYEQYF.

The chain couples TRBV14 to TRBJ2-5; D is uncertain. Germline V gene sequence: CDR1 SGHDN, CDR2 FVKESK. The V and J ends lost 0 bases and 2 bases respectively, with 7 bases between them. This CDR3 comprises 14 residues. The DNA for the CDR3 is TGTGCCAGCAGCCAAGAAGGTCTGCAAGAGACCCAGTACTTC. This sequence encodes CASSQEGLQETQYF. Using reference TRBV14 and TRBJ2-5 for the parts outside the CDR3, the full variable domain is EAGVTQFPSHSVIEKGQTVTLRCDPISGHDNLYWYRRVMGKEIKFLLHFVKESKQDESGMPNNRFLAERTGGTYSTLKVQPAELEDSGVYFCASSQEGLQETQYFGPGTRLLVL.

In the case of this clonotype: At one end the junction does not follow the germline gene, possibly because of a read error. CDR3 region: CATAGPLNSQYF. The CDR3, as DNA: TGTGCCACCGCGGGGCCGCTGAACAGTCAGTACTTC. The J gene is TRBJ2-4, the V gene TRBV6-5; possible D gene TRBD2, 6 bases. CDR3 length: 12 amino acids. Germline V gene sequence: CDR1 MNHEY, CDR2 SVGAGI.

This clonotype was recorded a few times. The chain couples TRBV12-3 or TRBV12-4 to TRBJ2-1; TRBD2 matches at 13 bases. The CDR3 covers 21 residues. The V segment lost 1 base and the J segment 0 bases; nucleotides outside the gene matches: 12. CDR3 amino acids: CASSLVARLAGGQSSYNEQFF. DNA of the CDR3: TGTGCCAGCAGTTTAGTGGCGCGACTAGCGGGAGGCCAGAGCTCCTACAATGAGCAGTTCTTC.